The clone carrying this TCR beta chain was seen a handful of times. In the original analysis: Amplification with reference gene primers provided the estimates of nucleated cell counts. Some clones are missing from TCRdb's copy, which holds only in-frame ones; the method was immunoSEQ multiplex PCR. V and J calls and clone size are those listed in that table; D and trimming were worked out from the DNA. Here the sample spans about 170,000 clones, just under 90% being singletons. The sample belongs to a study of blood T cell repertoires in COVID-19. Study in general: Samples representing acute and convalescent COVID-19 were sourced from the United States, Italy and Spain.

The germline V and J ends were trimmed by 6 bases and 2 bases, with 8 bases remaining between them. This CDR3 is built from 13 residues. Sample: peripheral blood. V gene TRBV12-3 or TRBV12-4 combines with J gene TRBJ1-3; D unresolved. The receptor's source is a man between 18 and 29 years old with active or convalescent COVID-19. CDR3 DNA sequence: TGTGCCAGCAGCCCGAGGACTGGAAACACCATATATTTT. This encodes CASSPRTGNTIYF.